This entry concerns a single T cell receptor beta chain. The antigen is undetermined. A second PCR of about 6 to 12 cycles used a sample-barcoded 5' primer and a J-beta primer mix. One entry per CDR3 protein results from TCRdb running MiXCR on the 5' RACE reads. Of 630,000 or so distinct CDR3 sequences listed, approximately 30% are singletons. V lost 0 bases, J lost 6 bases, and 18 bases lay in between. The CDR3 length is 16 residues. Germline lookup yields CDR1 LGHNA and CDR2 YSLEER. The data were obtained in a study of blood T cells in healthy people across ages. Study-wide points: Fewer expanded clones and more diversity marked long-lived versus aged donors. Researchers deemed the diversity estimates from one million T cells underestimates.

The chain joins TRBV4-3 to TRBJ2-7; perhaps TRBD2 as D (5 bases). The receptor was derived from an elderly woman in good health. Sequencing used blood. The CDR3 spells CASSQDLRRGSGEQYF. CDR3 sequence (DNA): TGCGCCAGCAGCCAAGATCTAAGACGGGGATCGGGCGAGCAGTACTTC.